The rows below give T cell receptor beta chains drawn from one sample of a study of cytomegalovirus exposure and HLA in healthy donors. Measured with immunoSEQ multiplex PCR; TCRdb has only the in-frame clones, and not every one. The sample contains approximately 220,000 clones, over 75% of which appear only once. The specimen sequenced was PBMCs. The receptor set was obtained from a man between 18 and 29 years old in good health and CMV-seronegative. Both conserved end residues are part of each CDR3. The D gene is left open where the match is weak. Expanded clones are given a class, and other clones once, few, many or no size at all.

D gene	J gene	clone size	V gene	CDR3 protein	CDR3 DNA
-	TRBJ2-5	-	TRBV14	CASSHVAEETQYF	TGTGCCAGCAGCCACGTCGCGGAAGAGACCCAGTACTTC
-	TRBJ2-3	once	TRBV29-1	CSVDSLNTDTQYF	TGCAGCGTTGATTCCCTTAACACAGATACGCAGTATTTT
-	TRBJ2-2	once	TRBV11-1	CASSPTNTGELFF	TGTGCCAGCAGCCCAACGAACACCGGGGAGCTGTTTTTT
TRBD1	TRBJ2-3	-	TRBV5-1	CASSFQGAPDTQYF	TGCGCCAGCAGCTTCCAGGGGGCACCCGATACGCAGTATTTT
-	TRBJ2-7	-	TRBV5-4	CASSFQGAHEQYF	TGTGCCAGCAGCTTTCAGGGCGCTCACGAGCAGTACTTC
-	TRBJ2-2	-	TRBV11-2	CASSLVWLADTGELFF	TGTGCCAGCAGCTTAGTCTGGCTAGCCGACACCGGGGAGCTGTTTTTT
-	TRBJ2-7	-	TRBV6-5	CASSLGLRYEQYF	TGTGCCAGCAGTTTGGGACTCCGATACGAGCAGTACTTC
TRBD2	TRBJ2-5	-	TRBV28	CASRELPAGVLETQYF	TGTGCCAGCAGGGAACTACCAGCGGGAGTCCTAGAGACCCAGTACTTC
-	TRBJ2-5	-	TRBV6-6	CASSYSEVQETQYF	TGTGCCAGCAGTTACTCTGAGGTTCAAGAGACCCAGTACTTC
-	TRBJ1-4	few	TRBV6-1	CASNFNEKLFF	TGTGCCAGCAACTTTAATGAAAAACTGTTTTTT
-	TRBJ2-1	-	TRBV6-6	CASSYKGPPGNEQFF	TGTGCCAGCAGCTACAAGGGGCCCCCCGGCAATGAGCAGTTCTTC
-	TRBJ2-2	-	TRBV30	CAWSRGNTGELFF	TGTGCCTGGAGTCGGGGGAACACCGGGGAGCTGTTTTTT
-	TRBJ1-1	-	TRBV5-1	CASSFRVGGNTEAFF	TGCGCCAGCAGCTTTAGGGTGGGGGGGAACACTGAAGCTTTCTTT
-	TRBJ1-1	-	TRBV5-6	CASSLYHDRNTEAFF	TGTGCCAGCAGCTTGTACCACGACAGGAACACTGAAGCTTTCTTT
-	TRBJ2-1	-	TRBV7-3	CASSHGLLNEQFF	TGTGCCAGCAGCCACGGACTCCTCAATGAGCAGTTCTTC
-	TRBJ2-3	-	TRBV7-6	CASSLAGIGSTDTQYF	TGTGCCAGCAGCTTAGCCGGGATAGGTAGCACAGATACGCAGTATTTT
-	TRBJ1-2	-	TRBV27	CASTAPGSEGYTF	TGTGCCAGCACCGCACCCGGGTCGGAGGGCTACACCTTC
TRBD1	TRBJ1-2	once	TRBV18	CASSPGDRGRCTF	TGTGCCAGCTCACCTGGGGACAGGGGGCGATGCACCTTC
-	TRBJ1-1	once	TRBV29-1	CSVGQNQNTEAFF	TGCAGCGTTGGACAGAACCAGAACACTGAAGCTTTCTTT
TRBD1	TRBJ2-2	-	TRBV6-1	CASSWTGGDTGELFF	TGTGCCAGCAGTTGGACAGGGGGAGACACCGGGGAGCTGTTTTTT
TRBD2	TRBJ2-1	-	TRBV10-3	CAISEPPTPGLAETSNEQFF	TGTGCCATCAGTGAGCCACCGACCCCTGGACTAGCGGAAACCTCCAATGAGCAGTTCTTC
-	TRBJ2-7	few	TRBV5-1	CASSLADRRNEQYF	TGCGCCAGCAGCTTGGCCGACAGGCGGAACGAGCAGTACTTC
-	TRBJ1-4	-	TRBV6-6	CASSRSRTNEKLFF	TGTGCCAGCAGTCGGAGCAGAACTAATGAAAAACTGTTTTTT
TRBD1	TRBJ2-2	few	TRBV28	CASTFLGQENTGELFF	TGTGCCAGCACTTTCCTGGGACAGGAGAACACCGGGGAGCTGTTTTTT
-	TRBJ2-2	-	TRBV5-1	CASSWGRADGELFF	TGCGCCAGCAGCTGGGGCCGCGCTGATGGGGAGCTGTTTTTT
-	TRBJ2-7	-	TRBV9	CASSVFEGYEQYF	TGTGCCAGCAGCGTATTTGAGGGCTACGAGCAGTACTTC
TRBD2	TRBJ2-3	-	TRBV29-1	CSVDNLGLAGGPFTQYF	TGCAGCGTTGATAACTTGGGACTAGCGGGAGGGCCATTCACGCAGTATTTT
TRBD1	TRBJ2-1	-	TRBV7-9	CASSSNRDRGLDEQFF	TGTGCCAGCAGCTCCAACCGGGACAGGGGGCTTGATGAGCAGTTCTTC
TRBD2	TRBJ2-3	once	TRBV5-1	CASLIAGGPFGDTQYF	TGCGCCAGTCTTATAGCGGGGGGGCCTTTTGGAGATACGCAGTATTTT
TRBD1	TRBJ2-4	-	TRBV30	CAWKTGLAKNIQYF	TGTGCCTGGAAGACAGGGCTAGCCAAAAACATTCAGTACTTC
TRBD2	TRBJ2-1	once	TRBV7-9	CSSSLLLAGALGYNEQFF	TGTTCCAGCAGCTTATTACTAGCGGGAGCCCTCGGCTACAATGAGCAGTTCTTC
TRBD1	TRBJ1-6	-	TRBV7-2	CASSLGGGANSPLHF	TGTGCCAGCAGCTTAGGAGGGGGCGCGAATTCACCCCTCCACTTT
TRBD1	TRBJ1-6	few	TRBV7-9	CASSPVDRGPYNSPLHF	TGTGCCAGCAGCCCGGTAGACAGGGGGCCCTATAATTCACCCCTCCACTTT
TRBD2	TRBJ2-2	-	TRBV7-3	CASSKREGGELFF	TGTGCCAGCAGCAAGAGGGAGGGCGGGGAGCTGTTTTTT
TRBD1	TRBJ1-2	once	TRBV27	CASSPSGTALRKGYTF	TGTGCCAGCAGCCCGTCGGGGACAGCCCTTAGGAAGGGCTACACCTTC
TRBD1	TRBJ2-7	-	TRBV11-2	CASTTGQDYDEQYF	TGTGCCAGCACCACGGGACAGGACTATGACGAGCAGTACTTC